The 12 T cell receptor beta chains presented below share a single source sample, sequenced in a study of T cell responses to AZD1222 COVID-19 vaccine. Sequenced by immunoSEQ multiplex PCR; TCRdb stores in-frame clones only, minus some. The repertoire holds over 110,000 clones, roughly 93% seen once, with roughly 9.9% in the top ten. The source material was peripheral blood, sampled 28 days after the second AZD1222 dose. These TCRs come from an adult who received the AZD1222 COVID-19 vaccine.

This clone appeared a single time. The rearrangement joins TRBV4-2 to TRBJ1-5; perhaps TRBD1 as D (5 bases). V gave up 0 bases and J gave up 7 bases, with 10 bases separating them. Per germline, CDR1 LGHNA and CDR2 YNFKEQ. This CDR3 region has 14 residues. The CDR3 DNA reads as TGTGCCAGCAGCCAAGAACCGGGGGGGCAGCCCCAGCATTTT. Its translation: CASSQEPGGQPQHF.

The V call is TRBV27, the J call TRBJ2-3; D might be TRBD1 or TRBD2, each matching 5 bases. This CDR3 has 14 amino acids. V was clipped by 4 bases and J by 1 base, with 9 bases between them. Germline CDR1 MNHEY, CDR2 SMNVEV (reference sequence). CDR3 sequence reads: CASSSGPRTDTQYF. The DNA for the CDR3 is TGTGCCAGCAGTTCGGGACCCCGCACAGATACGCAGTATTTT.

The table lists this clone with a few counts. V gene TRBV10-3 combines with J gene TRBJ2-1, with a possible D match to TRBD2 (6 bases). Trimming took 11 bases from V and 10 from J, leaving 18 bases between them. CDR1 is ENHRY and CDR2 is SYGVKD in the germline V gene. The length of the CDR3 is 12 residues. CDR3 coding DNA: TGTGCCGCCTCTAGCGTTAGGGGCGAGCAGTTCTTC. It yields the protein CAASSVRGEQFF.

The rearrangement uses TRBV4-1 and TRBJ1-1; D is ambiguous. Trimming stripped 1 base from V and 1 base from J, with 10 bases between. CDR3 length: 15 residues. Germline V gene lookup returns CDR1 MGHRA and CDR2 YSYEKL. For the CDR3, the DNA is TGCGCCAGCAGCCAAGTGGGGTCAGAGAACACTGAAGCTTTCTTT. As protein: CASSQVGSENTEAFF.

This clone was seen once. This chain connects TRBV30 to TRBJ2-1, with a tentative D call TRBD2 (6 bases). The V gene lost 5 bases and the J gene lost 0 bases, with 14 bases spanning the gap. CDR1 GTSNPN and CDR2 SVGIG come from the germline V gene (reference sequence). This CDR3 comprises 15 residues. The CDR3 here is CAWGAGRSSYNEQFF. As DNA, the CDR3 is TGTGCCTGGGGAGCGGGCAGAAGCTCCTACAATGAGCAGTTCTTC. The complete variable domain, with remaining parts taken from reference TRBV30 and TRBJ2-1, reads SQTIHQWPATLVQPVGSPLSLECTVEGTSNPNLYWYRQAAGRGLQLLFYSVGIGQISSEVPQNLSASRPQDRQFILSSKKLLLSDSGFYLCAWGAGRSSYNEQFFGPGTRLTVL.

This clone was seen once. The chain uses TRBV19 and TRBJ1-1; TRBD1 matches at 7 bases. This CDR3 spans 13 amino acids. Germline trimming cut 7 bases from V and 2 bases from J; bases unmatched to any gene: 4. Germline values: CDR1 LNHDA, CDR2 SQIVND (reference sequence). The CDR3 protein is CASKGTVNTEAFF. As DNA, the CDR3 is TGTGCCAGTAAAGGGACAGTTAACACTGAAGCTTTCTTT.

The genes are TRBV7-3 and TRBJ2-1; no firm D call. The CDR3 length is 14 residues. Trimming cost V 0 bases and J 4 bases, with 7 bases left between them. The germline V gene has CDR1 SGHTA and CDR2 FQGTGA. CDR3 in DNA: TGTGCCAGCAGCTTAACCTTTGGGTACAATGAGCAGTTCTTC. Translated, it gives CASSLTFGYNEQFF. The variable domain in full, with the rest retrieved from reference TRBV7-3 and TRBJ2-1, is GAGVSQTPSNKVTEKGKYVELRCDPISGHTALYWYRQSLGQGPEFLIYFQGTGAADDSGLPNDRFFAVRPEGSVSTLKIQRTERGDSAVYLCASSLTFGYNEQFFGPGTRLTVL.

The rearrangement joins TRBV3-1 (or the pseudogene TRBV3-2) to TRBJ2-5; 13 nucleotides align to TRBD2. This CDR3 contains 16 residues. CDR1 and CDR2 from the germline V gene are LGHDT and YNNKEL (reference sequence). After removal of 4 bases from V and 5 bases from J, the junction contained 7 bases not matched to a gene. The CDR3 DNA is TGTGCCAGCAGCCGAAGCCCGACTAGCGGGAGGGAGACCCAGTACTTC. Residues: CASSRSPTSGRETQYF.

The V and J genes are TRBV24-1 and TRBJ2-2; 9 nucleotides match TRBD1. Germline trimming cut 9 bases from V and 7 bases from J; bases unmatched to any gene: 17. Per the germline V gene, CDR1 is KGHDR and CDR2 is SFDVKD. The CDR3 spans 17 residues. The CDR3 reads CATGGSRGTGFVGELFF. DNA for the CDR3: TGTGCCACCGGGGGAAGTCGCGGGACAGGGTTTGTCGGGGAGCTGTTTTTT.

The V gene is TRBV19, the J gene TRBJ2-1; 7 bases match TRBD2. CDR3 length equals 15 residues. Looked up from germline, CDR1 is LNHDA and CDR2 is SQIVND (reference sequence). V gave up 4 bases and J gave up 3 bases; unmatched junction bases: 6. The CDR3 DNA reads TGTGCCAGTAGTAGATCCCTAGCGGTCTACAATGAGCAGTTCTTC. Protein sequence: CASSRSLAVYNEQFF. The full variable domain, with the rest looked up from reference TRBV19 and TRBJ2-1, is DGGITQSPKYLFRKEGQNVTLSCEQNLNHDAMYWYRQDPGQGLRLIYYSQIVNDFQKGDIAEGYSVSREKKESFPLTVTSAQKNPTAFYLCASSRSLAVYNEQFFGPGTRLTVL.

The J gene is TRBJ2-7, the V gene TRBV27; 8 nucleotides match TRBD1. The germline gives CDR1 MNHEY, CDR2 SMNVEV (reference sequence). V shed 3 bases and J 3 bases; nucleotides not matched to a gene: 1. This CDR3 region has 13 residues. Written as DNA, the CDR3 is TGTGCCAGCAGTTTTACAGGGGGCTACGAGCAGTACTTC. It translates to CASSFTGGYEQYF.

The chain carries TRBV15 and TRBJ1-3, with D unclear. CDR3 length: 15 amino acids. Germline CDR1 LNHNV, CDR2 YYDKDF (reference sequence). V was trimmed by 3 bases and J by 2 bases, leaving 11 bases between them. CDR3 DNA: TGTGCCACCAGCAGGGACCAGAGGGCTGGAAACACCATATATTTT. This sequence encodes CATSRDQRAGNTIYF.